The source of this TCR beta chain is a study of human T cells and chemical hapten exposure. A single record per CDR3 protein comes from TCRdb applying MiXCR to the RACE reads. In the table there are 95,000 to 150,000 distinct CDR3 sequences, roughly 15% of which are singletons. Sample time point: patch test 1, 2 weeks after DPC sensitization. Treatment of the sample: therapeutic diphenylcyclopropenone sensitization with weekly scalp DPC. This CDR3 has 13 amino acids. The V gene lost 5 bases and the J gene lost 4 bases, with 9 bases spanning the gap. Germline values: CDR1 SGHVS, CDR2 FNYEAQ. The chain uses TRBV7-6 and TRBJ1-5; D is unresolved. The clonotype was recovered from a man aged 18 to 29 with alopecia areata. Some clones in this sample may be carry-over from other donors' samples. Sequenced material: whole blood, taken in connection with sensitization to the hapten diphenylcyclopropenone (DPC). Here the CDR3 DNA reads TGTGCCAGCAGCCGCAGTGAGAATCAGCCCCAGCATTTT. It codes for CASSRSENQPQHF.